One T cell receptor (beta chain) is described in this entry. No antigen is known for it. TCRdb's copy holds only in-frame clones and misses some; the assay was immunoSEQ multiplex PCR. The data hold roughly 18,000 clones, with about four fifths observed a single time. These data belong to a study of T cells in localized non-small cell lung cancer. Findings and caveats of the study: Of the tissues analyzed, uninvolved adjacent lung showed maximal T cell clonality, greater than tumor.

Trimming left V 2 bases short and J 4 bases short, with 9 bases between. The CDR3 consists of 13 residues. Germline lookup yields CDR1 GTSNPN and CDR2 SVGIG (reference sequence). Source: peripheral blood, taken before any cancer treatment. The origin of this receptor is a female donor of 60 years or more with stage I lung adenocarcinoma. This chain uses TRBV30 with TRBJ1-5; D might be TRBD1 (6 bases). This CDR3 reads CAWSSTGNQPQHF. DNA for the CDR3: TGTGCCTGGAGTTCTACAGGGAATCAGCCCCAGCATTTT. The complete variable domain, with remaining parts taken from reference TRBV30 and TRBJ1-5, reads SQTIHQWPATLVQPVGSPLSLECTVEGTSNPNLYWYRQAAGRGLQLLFYSVGIGQISSEVPQNLSASRPQDRQFILSSKKLLLSDSGFYLCAWSSTGNQPQHFGDGTRLSIL.